These T cell receptor beta chains were read from a single sample in a study of response to subunit inactivated influenza vaccine. From the RT-PCR reads, TCRdb called clonotypes with MiXCR, one entry per CDR3 protein. The sample shows 650,000 to 850,000 distinct CDR3 sequences, approximately 13% of them seen only once. Sequences were derived from PBMCs from blood, sampled 14 days before vaccination. Every receptor here comes from a man between 50 and 59 years old who received an inactivated influenza vaccine. CDR3s include the opening cysteine and the closing phenylalanine or tryptophan. A D gene is named only where the DNA matches it firmly. Not all rows give a size; the values are once, few, many and, for expanded clones, a class.

D gene: NA; V gene: TRBV29-1; J gene: TRBJ1-1; clone size: few; CDR3 length: 13; CDR3 DNA: TGCAGCGTCCATGGCGGATTGAACACTGAAGCTTTCTTT; CDR3 protein: CSVHGGLNTEAFF
D gene: TRBD2; V gene: TRBV7-9; J gene: TRBJ2-1; clone size: once; CDR3 length: 13; CDR3 DNA: TGTGCCAGCAGCCCCTACGGTAGTGAGCGGGAGCTCTTC; CDR3 protein: CASSPYGSERELF
D gene: TRBD1; V gene: TRBV20-1; J gene: TRBJ2-2; clone size: NA; CDR3 length: 16; CDR3 DNA: TGCAGTGCTAGCGAGGGGGCGGTTGGAGCGAGCGGGGAGCTGTTTTTT; CDR3 protein: CSASEGAVGASGELFF
D gene: NA; V gene: TRBV20-1; J gene: TRBJ2-1; clone size: NA; CDR3 length: 12; CDR3 DNA: TGCAGTGCTAGAGGTCAATTCGCTGAGCAGTTCTTC; CDR3 protein: CSARGQFAEQFF
D gene: TRBD1; V gene: TRBV7-9; J gene: TRBJ1-1; clone size: many; CDR3 length: 14; CDR3 DNA: TGTGCCAGCAGCCACAGAGGACAGGACACTGAAGCTTTCTTT; CDR3 protein: CASSHRGQDTEAFF
D gene: NA; V gene: TRBV7-9; J gene: TRBJ2-3; clone size: many; CDR3 length: 12; CDR3 DNA: TGTGCCAGCAGACTAGGCACAGATACGCAGTATTTT; CDR3 protein: CASRLGTDTQYF
D gene: TRBD1; V gene: TRBV5-1; J gene: TRBJ2-3; clone size: NA; CDR3 length: 16; CDR3 DNA: TGCGCCAGCAGCGCGGACAGGGGGTCAGGCACAGATACGCAGTATTTT; CDR3 protein: CASSADRGSGTDTQYF
D gene: TRBD2; V gene: TRBV11-1; J gene: TRBJ2-2; clone size: NA; CDR3 length: 18; CDR3 DNA: TGTGCCAGCAGGCCCAATACGCGACTAGCGGGAGAAGGCGGGGAGCTGTTTTTT; CDR3 protein: CASRPNTRLAGEGGELFF
D gene: TRBD1; V gene: TRBV5-1; J gene: TRBJ2-7; clone size: many; CDR3 length: 14; CDR3 DNA: TGCGCCAGCAGCGGGGGACAGGGCCCCTACGAGCAGTACTTC; CDR3 protein: CASSGGQGPYEQYF
D gene: TRBD1; V gene: TRBV27; J gene: TRBJ2-5; clone size: NA; CDR3 length: 14; CDR3 DNA: TGTGCCAGCCGATTGACAGGGGGCCAAGAGACCCAGTACTTC; CDR3 protein: CASRLTGGQETQYF
D gene: NA; V gene: TRBV4-3; J gene: TRBJ1-2; clone size: NA; CDR3 length: 15; CDR3 DNA: TGCGCCAGCAGCCAAGGTTGGGGAGATAACTATGGCTACACCTTC; CDR3 protein: CASSQGWGDNYGYTF
D gene: NA; V gene: TRBV6-2/TRBV6-3; J gene: TRBJ2-7; clone size: few; CDR3 length: 14; CDR3 DNA: TGTGCCAGCAGACCCAGCGGGACAGCCTACGAGCAGTACTTC; CDR3 protein: CASRPSGTAYEQYF
D gene: NA; V gene: TRBV28; J gene: TRBJ2-1; clone size: many; CDR3 length: 15; CDR3 DNA: TGTGCCAGCAGTTTAAGGACGGGCCCCTACAATGAGCAGTTCTTC; CDR3 protein: CASSLRTGPYNEQFF
D gene: TRBD1; V gene: TRBV5-5; J gene: TRBJ1-3; clone size: many; CDR3 length: 14; CDR3 DNA: TGTGCCAGCAGGCCAGAGGGACAGGGAAACACCATATATTTT; CDR3 protein: CASRPEGQGNTIYF
D gene: TRBD1; V gene: TRBV24-1; J gene: TRBJ2-2; clone size: few; CDR3 length: 15; CDR3 DNA: TGTGCCACCAGTTCGGGACAGGGTAACACCGGGGAGCTGTTTTTT; CDR3 protein: CATSSGQGNTGELFF
D gene: NA; V gene: TRBV28; J gene: TRBJ2-7; clone size: NA; CDR3 length: 13; CDR3 DNA: TGTGCCAGCAGTTCACAGGACGGCTACGAGCAGTACTTC; CDR3 protein: CASSSQDGYEQYF
D gene: NA; V gene: TRBV19; J gene: TRBJ1-5; clone size: few; CDR3 length: 15; CDR3 DNA: TGTGCCAGCCGTAATTCTAGGTATAGCAATCAGCCCCAGCATTTT; CDR3 protein: CASRNSRYSNQPQHF
D gene: TRBD2; V gene: TRBV10-3; J gene: TRBJ2-3; clone size: NA; CDR3 length: 18; CDR3 DNA: TGTGCCATCAGTGCGTCACCGGGACTAGCGGTCAGCACAGATACGCAGTATTTT; CDR3 protein: CAISASPGLAVSTDTQYF
D gene: NA; V gene: TRBV11-2; J gene: TRBJ2-7; clone size: few; CDR3 length: 14; CDR3 DNA: TGTGCCAGCAGCTTAGTGCGGAGGCCGGTGGAGCAGTACTTC; CDR3 protein: CASSLVRRPVEQYF
D gene: TRBD2; V gene: TRBV7-7; J gene: TRBJ2-1; clone size: few; CDR3 length: 14; CDR3 DNA: TGTGCTAGCAGCAAAGCACTAGCGGTCAATGAGCAGTTCTTC; CDR3 protein: CASSKALAVNEQFF
D gene: NA; V gene: TRBV7-2; J gene: TRBJ2-7; clone size: few; CDR3 length: 15; CDR3 DNA: TGTGCCAGCAGCTTAACTAGCCGGAAGGGCTACGAGCAGTACTTC; CDR3 protein: CASSLTSRKGYEQYF
D gene: NA; V gene: TRBV18; J gene: TRBJ1-6; clone size: NA; CDR3 length: 15; CDR3 DNA: TGTGCCAGCTCACCCGGGACCGGACGAGGATCACCCCTCCACTTT; CDR3 protein: CASSPGTGRGSPLHF
D gene: NA; V gene: TRBV6-1; J gene: TRBJ1-5; clone size: NA; CDR3 length: 14; CDR3 DNA: TGTGCCAGCAATAAAGAGTCGGGCAATCAGCCCCAGCATTTT; CDR3 protein: CASNKESGNQPQHF
D gene: TRBD2; V gene: TRBV2; J gene: TRBJ2-1; clone size: NA; CDR3 length: 19; CDR3 DNA: TGTGCCAGCTGTTTATGGACTAGCGGGAGGCAAAGCTCCTACAATGAGCAGTTCTTC; CDR3 protein: CASCLWTSGRQSSYNEQFF
D gene: TRBD1; V gene: TRBV7-6; J gene: TRBJ2-1; clone size: few; CDR3 length: 16; CDR3 DNA: TGTGCCAGCAGCTTAGCCCAGGGGGTCTCCTACAATGAGCAGTTCTTC; CDR3 protein: CASSLAQGVSYNEQFF
D gene: TRBD1; V gene: TRBV18; J gene: TRBJ2-7; clone size: NA; CDR3 length: 17; CDR3 DNA: TGTGCCAGCTCACCACCCGTTTACAGGGGGCGGAAATACGAGCAGTACTTC; CDR3 protein: CASSPPVYRGRKYEQYF
D gene: NA; V gene: TRBV12-3/TRBV12-4; J gene: TRBJ1-1; clone size: few; CDR3 length: 14; CDR3 DNA: TGTGCCAGCAGCGGAGGGCTGGTGAACACTGAAGCTTTCTTT; CDR3 protein: CASSGGLVNTEAFF
D gene: NA; V gene: TRBV7-9; J gene: TRBJ1-2; clone size: many; CDR3 length: 13; CDR3 DNA: TGTGCCAGCAGCCACCCCGGGACGTATGGCTACACCTTC; CDR3 protein: CASSHPGTYGYTF
D gene: TRBD1; V gene: TRBV9; J gene: TRBJ1-6; clone size: few; CDR3 length: 14; CDR3 DNA: TGTGCCAGCAGCGCAAACAGGGGCAATTCACCCCTCCACTTT; CDR3 protein: CASSANRGNSPLHF